This T cell receptor (beta chain) was sequenced during a study of blood T cell repertoires in COVID-19. TCRdb's copy holds only in-frame clones and misses some; the assay was immunoSEQ multiplex PCR. The table has some 310,000 clones, around 90% seen once. This CDR3 region has 15 residues. Germline CDR1 and CDR2: SGHTA and FQGNSA. J gave up 1 base and V 5 bases, and 7 bases lay outside the gene matches. This clone came up many times. This clonotype was sampled from a woman aged 25 to 39 with COVID-19, enrolled during active disease. The V gene is TRBV7-2, the J gene TRBJ1-1, with TRBD1 identical over 7 bases. Sample: peripheral blood. The CDR3 is CASSPRQGSNTEAFF. CDR3 nucleotide sequence: TGTGCCAGCAGCCCGCGACAGGGCTCGAACACTGAAGCTTTCTTT.